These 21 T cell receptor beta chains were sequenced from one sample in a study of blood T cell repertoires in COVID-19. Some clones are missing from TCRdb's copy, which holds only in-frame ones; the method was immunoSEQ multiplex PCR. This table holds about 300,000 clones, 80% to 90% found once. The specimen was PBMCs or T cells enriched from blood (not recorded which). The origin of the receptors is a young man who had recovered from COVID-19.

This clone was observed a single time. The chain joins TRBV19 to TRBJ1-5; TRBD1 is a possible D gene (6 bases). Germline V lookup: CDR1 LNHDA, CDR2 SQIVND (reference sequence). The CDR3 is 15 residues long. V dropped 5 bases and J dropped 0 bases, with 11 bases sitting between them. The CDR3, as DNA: TGTGCCAGTAGTTCACAGGGCTATAGCAATCAGCCCCAGCATTTT. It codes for CASSSQGYSNQPQHF. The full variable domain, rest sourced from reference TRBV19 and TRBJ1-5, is DGGITQSPKYLFRKEGQNVTLSCEQNLNHDAMYWYRQDPGQGLRLIYYSQIVNDFQKGDIAEGYSVSREKKESFPLTVTSAQKNPTAFYLCASSSQGYSNQPQHFGDGTRLSIL.

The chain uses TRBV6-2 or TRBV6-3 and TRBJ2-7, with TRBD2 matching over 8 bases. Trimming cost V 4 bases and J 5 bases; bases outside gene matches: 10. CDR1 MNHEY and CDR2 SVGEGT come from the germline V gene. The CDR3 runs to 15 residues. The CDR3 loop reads CASSSGTSDYDEQYF. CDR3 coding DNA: TGTGCCAGCAGTTCGGGGACTAGTGACTACGACGAGCAGTACTTC.

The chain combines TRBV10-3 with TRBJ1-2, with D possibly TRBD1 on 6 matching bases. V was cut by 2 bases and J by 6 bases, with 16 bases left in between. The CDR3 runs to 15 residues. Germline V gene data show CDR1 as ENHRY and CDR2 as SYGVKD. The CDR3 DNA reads TGTGCCATCAGTGAGCAACAGGGATTCGGGCATGGCTACACCTTC. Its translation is CAISEQQGFGHGYTF.

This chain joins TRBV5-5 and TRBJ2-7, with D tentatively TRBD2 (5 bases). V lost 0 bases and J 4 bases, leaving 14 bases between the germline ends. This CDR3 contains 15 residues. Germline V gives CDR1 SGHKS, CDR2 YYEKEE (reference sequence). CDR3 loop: CASSLGPQGSYEQYF. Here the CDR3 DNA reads TGTGCCAGCAGCTTGGGACCACAAGGGAGTTACGAGCAGTACTTC.

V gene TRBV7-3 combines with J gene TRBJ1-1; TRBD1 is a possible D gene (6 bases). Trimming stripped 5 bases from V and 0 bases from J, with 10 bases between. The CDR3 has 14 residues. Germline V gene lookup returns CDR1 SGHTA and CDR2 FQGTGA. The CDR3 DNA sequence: TGTGCCAGCAGCCAACAGGGAGTGAACACTGAAGCTTTCTTT. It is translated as CASSQQGVNTEAFF.

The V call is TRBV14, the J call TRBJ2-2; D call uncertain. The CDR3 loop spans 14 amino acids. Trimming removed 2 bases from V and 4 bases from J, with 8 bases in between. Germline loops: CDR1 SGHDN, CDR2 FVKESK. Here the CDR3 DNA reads TGTGCCAGCAGCCAAATTCTATTCACCGGGGAGCTGTTTTTT. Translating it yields CASSQILFTGELFF.

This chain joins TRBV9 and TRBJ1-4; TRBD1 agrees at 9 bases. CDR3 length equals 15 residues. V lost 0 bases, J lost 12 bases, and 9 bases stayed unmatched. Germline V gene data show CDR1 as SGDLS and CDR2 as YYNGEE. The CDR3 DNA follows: TGTGCCAGCAGCGTAGCGGGACAGGGAAGTGCAGAACTGTTTTTT. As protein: CASSVAGQGSAELFF.

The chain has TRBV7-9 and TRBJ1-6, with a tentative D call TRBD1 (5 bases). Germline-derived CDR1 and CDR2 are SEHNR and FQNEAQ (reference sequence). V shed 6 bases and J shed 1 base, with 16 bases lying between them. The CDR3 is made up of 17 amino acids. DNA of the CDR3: TGTGCCAGCAGTTTGTCCCCAGGGATTTCCTATAATTCACCCCTCCACTTT. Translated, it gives CASSLSPGISYNSPLHF.

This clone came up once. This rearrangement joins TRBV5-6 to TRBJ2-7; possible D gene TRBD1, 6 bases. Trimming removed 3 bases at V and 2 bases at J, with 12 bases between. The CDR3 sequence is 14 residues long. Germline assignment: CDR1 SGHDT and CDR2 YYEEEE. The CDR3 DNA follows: TGTGCCAGCAGCTCCGGACAGCTCACCTACGAGCAGTACTTC. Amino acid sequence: CASSSGQLTYEQYF.

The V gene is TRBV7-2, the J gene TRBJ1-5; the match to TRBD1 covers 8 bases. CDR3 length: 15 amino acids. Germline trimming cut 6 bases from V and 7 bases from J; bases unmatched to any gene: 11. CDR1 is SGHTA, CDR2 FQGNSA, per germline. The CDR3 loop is CASSLTGQGRQPQHF. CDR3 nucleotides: TGTGCCAGCAGTTTGACCGGACAGGGAAGGCAGCCCCAGCATTTT.

CDR3: CASSRGGRGEKLFF. The CDR3, as DNA: TGTGCCAGCAGCCGCGGGGGGAGAGGTGAAAAACTGTTTTTT. The chain recombines TRBV5-4 with TRBJ1-4; TRBD1 might be the D (5 bases). CDR3 length equals 14 residues. The germline V gene has CDR1 SGHNT and CDR2 YYREEE (reference sequence). The ends were cut back, 4 bases at V and 7 bases at J, with 14 bases in the middle.

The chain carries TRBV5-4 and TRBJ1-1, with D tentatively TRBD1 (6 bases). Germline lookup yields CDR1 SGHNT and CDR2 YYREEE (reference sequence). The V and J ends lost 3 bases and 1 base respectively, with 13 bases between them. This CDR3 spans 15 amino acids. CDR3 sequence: CASSSLRQENTEAFF. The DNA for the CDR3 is TGTGCCAGCAGCTCTCTACGACAGGAGAACACTGAAGCTTTCTTT.

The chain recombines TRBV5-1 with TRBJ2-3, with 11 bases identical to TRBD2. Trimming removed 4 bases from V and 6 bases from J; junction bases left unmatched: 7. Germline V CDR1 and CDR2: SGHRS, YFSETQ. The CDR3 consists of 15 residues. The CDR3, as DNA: TGCGCCAGCAGCCTTAGCGGGGGGGCGGAGGATACGCAGTATTTT. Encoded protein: CASSLSGGAEDTQYF.

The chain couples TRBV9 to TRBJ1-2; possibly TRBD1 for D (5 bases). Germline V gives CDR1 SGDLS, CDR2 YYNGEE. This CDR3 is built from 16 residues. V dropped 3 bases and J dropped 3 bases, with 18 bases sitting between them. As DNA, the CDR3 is TGTGCCAGCAGCGCAGCACCGGGGGGGGAGGACTATGGCTACACCTTC. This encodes CASSAAPGGEDYGYTF.

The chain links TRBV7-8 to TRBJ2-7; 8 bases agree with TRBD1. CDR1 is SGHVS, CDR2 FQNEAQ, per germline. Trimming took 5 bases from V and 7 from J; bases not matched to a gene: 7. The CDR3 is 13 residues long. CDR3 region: CASSLNRGLEQYF. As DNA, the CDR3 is TGTGCCAGCAGCCTAAACAGGGGGTTGGAGCAGTACTTC. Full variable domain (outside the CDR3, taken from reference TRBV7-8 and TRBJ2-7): GAGVSQSPRYKVAKRGQDVALRCDPISGHVSLFWYQQALGQGPEFLTYFQNEAQLDKSGLPSDRFFAERPEGSVSTLKIQRTQQEDSAVYLCASSLNRGLEQYFGPGTRLTVT.

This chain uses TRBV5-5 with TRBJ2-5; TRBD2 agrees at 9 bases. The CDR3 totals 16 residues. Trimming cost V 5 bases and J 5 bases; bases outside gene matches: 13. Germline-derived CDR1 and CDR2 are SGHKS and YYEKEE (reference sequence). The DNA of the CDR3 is TGTGCCAGCAGTTCTAGCCCGGGACTAGCAACGGAGACCCAGTACTTC. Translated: CASSSSPGLATETQYF.

CDR3 sequence (DNA): TGTGCCAGCAGTTTAAATCCAGGCGGGACGACTGAAGCTTTCTTT. Translated, it gives CASSLNPGGTTEAFF. V usage is TRBV27 and J usage is TRBJ1-1; TRBD1 is a possible D gene (5 bases). Deletions cut 2 bases from V and 5 bases from J, with 15 bases between. The CDR3 loop spans 15 amino acids. CDR1 is MNHEY and CDR2 is SMNVEV in the germline V gene (reference sequence).

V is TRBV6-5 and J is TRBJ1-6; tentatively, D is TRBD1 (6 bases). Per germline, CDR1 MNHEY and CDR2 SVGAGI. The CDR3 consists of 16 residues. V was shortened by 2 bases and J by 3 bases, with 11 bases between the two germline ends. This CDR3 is CASSYTGPDYNSPLHF. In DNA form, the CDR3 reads TGTGCCAGCAGTTACACAGGGCCAGACTATAATTCACCCCTCCACTTT.

The CDR3 sequence is CAISEGGDPSYQETQYF. As DNA, the CDR3 is TGTGCCATCAGTGAGGGGGGGGATCCGTCCTACCAAGAGACCCAGTACTTC. This rearrangement joins TRBV10-3 to TRBJ2-5, with TRBD2 matching 7 bases. The CDR3 runs 17 residues. J was trimmed by 0 bases and V by 2 bases; bases with no gene match: 9. From germline, CDR1 is ENHRY and CDR2 SYGVKD.

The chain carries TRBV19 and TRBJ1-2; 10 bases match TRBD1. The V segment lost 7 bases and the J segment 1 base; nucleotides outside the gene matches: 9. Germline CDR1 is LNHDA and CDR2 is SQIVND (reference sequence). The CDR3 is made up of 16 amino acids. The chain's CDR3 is CASTFQGQGNNYGYTF. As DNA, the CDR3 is TGTGCCAGTACGTTTCAGGGACAGGGGAATAACTATGGCTACACCTTC.

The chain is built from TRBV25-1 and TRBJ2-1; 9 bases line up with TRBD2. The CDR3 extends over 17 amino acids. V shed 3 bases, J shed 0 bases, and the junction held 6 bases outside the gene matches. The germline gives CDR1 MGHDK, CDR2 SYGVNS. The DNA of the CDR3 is TGTGCCAGCAGTGAGTCTGCACTAGCGGGCTCCTACAATGAGCAGTTCTTC. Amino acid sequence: CASSESALAGSYNEQFF. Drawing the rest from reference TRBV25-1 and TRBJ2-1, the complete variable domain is EADIYQTPRYLVIGTGKKITLECSQTMGHDKMYWYQQDPGMELHLIHYSYGVNSTEKGDLSSESTVSRIRTEHFPLTLESARPSHTSQYLCASSESALAGSYNEQFFGPGTRLTVL.